Shown below are 4 T cell receptor beta chains from a single sample sequenced in a study of T-cell reconstitution after alpha-beta-depleted transplantation in children. TCRbeta library construction was performed incorporating unique molecular identifiers. TCRdb analysed the PCR reads with MiXCR anew, one entry per CDR3 protein. The sample records 400,000 to 500,000 distinct CDR3 sequences, approximately 11% being singletons. Sample: PBMCs from the stem cell graft donor, taken from the stem cell graft. The receptors stem from a human donor who donated a stem cell graft to a child with acute myeloid leukemia.

V usage is TRBV12-3 or TRBV12-4 and J usage is TRBJ1-1; 10 bases align to TRBD1. The ends lost 6 bases at V and 3 bases at J; junction bases unmatched: 10. CDR3 length: 16 amino acids. The CDR3 loop reads CASRLDRGRLHTEAFF. CDR3 coding DNA: TGTGCCAGCAGACTCGACAGGGGGCGGTTGCACACTGAAGCTTTCTTT.

The chain couples TRBV5-1 to TRBJ2-3; the D gene could be TRBD1 or TRBD2 (6 bases each). Trimming removed 4 bases at V and 4 bases at J, with 28 bases between. Germline values: CDR1 SGHRS, CDR2 YFSETQ. The CDR3 sequence is 19 residues long. This CDR3 is CASSLPPGATGSNADTQYF. CDR3 nucleotide sequence: TGCGCCAGCAGCCTCCCGCCGGGGGCCACAGGTAGCAATGCAGATACGCAGTATTTT.

The V call is TRBV11-2, the J call TRBJ2-2, with 12 bases aligning to TRBD2. The CDR3 loop spans 17 amino acids. Trimming removed 4 bases from V and 10 bases from J; junction bases left unmatched: 13. The V gene's germline CDR1 is SGHAT and CDR2 FQNNGV. The CDR3 coding sequence is TGTGCCAGCAGCTCGCCCCGACTAGCGGGAGATCCCGCGGAGCTGTTTTTT. As protein: CASSSPRLAGDPAELFF.

This clonotype was seen a few times. The J gene is TRBJ1-3, the V gene TRBV6-5, with 8 positions matching TRBD1. The CDR3 has 17 amino acids. Germline CDR1 is MNHEY and CDR2 is SVGAGI. Trimming took 0 bases from V and 3 from J; bases not matched to a gene: 7. CDR3: CASSYSGRGLLGNTIYF. DNA of the CDR3: TGTGCCAGCAGTTACTCAGGCAGGGGGCTTCTTGGAAACACCATATATTTT.